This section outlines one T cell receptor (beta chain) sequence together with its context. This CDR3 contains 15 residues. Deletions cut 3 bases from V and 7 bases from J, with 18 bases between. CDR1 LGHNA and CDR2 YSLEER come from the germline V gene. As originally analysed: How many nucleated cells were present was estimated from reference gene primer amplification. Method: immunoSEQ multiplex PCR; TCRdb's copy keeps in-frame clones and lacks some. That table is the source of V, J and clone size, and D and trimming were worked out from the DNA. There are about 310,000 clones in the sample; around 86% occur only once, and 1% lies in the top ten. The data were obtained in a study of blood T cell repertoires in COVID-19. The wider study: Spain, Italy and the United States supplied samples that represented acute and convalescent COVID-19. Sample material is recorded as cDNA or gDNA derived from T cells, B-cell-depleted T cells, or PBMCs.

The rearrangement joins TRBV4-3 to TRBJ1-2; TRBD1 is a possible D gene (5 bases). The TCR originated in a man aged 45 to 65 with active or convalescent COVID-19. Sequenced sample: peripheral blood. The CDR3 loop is CASSQGTGTPGGYTF. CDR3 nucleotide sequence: TGCGCCAGCAGCCAGGGAACCGGGACTCCTGGTGGCTACACCTTC.